This TCR beta chain was identified during a study of radiation and T cells in renal cell carcinoma (dated by TCRdb to about 2020). Notes on the research overall: In total, 50 or so samples underwent TCR beta sequencing: approximately 25 tumors plus 27 peripheral blood samples. The last blood draw happened 4 weeks after radiation, timed to coincide with nephrectomy. In the 40 to 60 samples combined, some 4,000,000 unique CDR3 nucleotide sequences were found, encoding 2.5 million to 3 million unique CDR3 amino acid sequences.

TCR beta libraries were generated from genomic DNA with the immunoSEQ kit, following the manufacturer's recommendations. To prepare the libraries, a first multiplex PCR with proprietary primers was run, followed by a second PCR that added unique barcodes, and a bead cleanup was done after each round. Each sample batch included a kit-provided positive control reaction and a negative control reaction. The final libraries were assessed on an Agilent 4200 TapeStation D1000 ScreenTape, pooled by volume, and quantified by qPCR. Sequencing was performed on an Illumina NextSeq500 with a MidOutput 150-cycle cartridge, and 156 Read1 and 15 Index1 cycles were run with kit custom primers. The pooled library was loaded at 0.9 to 1 pM, with a roughly 20% PhiX control spiked in. Per the original workflow: Vendor-processed data were analyzed in R, with a clonotype defined as all T cells sharing the same CDR3 nucleotide sequence. In the clone abundance analyses, frequencies in each sample were normalized to that sample's 10,000 most abundant clones. Before analysis, public T cell clones were removed, and these numbered fewer than five per sample on average. Tumor-enriched and baseline blood-enriched clonotypes were defined by at least a 32-fold difference in abundance between compartments. A beta-binomial differential abundance model was used to identify clonotypes that were expanded or contracted between blood time points. Similarity between tumor and blood repertoires was quantified using the Baroni-Urbani and Buser coefficient, and groups were compared with two-tailed Wilcoxon tests in R. The clones in this table, taken by TCRdb from immuneACCESS, are in-frame only. Not every clone is retained; where verified, under half of the shortfall comes from an unresolved V gene, and the cause of the rest is unknown. The V and J calls and clone size are taken from that table; D and trimming were inferred from the DNA. Across this sample there are roughly 80,000 clones, with 83% seen only once. The ten top clones hold around 2.5% of the sample.

The sample's time point label, in plain terms: blood 4 weeks post-SBRT, at nephrectomy. The sample's treatment or condition label is to be understood as: 15 Gy SBRT to primary tumor, nephrectomy 4 weeks later. The samples were drawn from a clinical trial, where primary renal cell carcinomas were treated with 15 Gy of stereotactic body radiation therapy and then removed by nephrectomy 4 weeks afterward. Serial peripheral blood from radiation-treated patients was sampled at baseline, 2 weeks and 4 weeks after SBRT to track tumor-enriched clonotypes. Renal cell carcinoma with clear cell pathology was present in all patients. The QIAamp DNA Blood Mini Kit (Qiagen) was used to prepare genomic DNA for TCR sequencing. Only samples passing all quality control checks were included in the analyses. Overall study outcomes, separate from this receptor: With a single-armed trial design, the study had no way to address how radiation dose or scheduling affects the TCR repertoire. Top tumor clonotypes rose in blood from baseline to 2 weeks post-radiation, then contracted by 4 weeks, suggesting transient expansion of tumor-resident clones. Dynamics of the blood repertoire were not tracked past 4 weeks after treatment. Because no pretreatment tumor biopsies were available, whether clonotypes were present in the tumor at baseline could not be determined.

About this clone: Its specific antigen is unknown. The sample holds no much larger clone one base away, and base qualities are not on file.

Counted from cysteine to phenylalanine, this CDR3 has 18 amino acids. The read is trimmed to its CDR3 DNA, 54 bases read in frame from base 1. V gives up 1 base and J gives up 2 bases, and the segment between their germline ends measures 18 bases. CDR1 and CDR2 are read off the germline V gene (reference sequence) as LNHDA and SQIVND. The sequencing used blood, collected from a patient whose treatment included radiotherapy and nephrectomy. The sequence was collected from a woman aged 55 to 70 with renal cell carcinoma. The rearrangement joined TRBV19 to TRBJ2-1; the D assignment is uncertain and may be TRBD1 or TRBD2, with 5 bases supporting each. The CDR3 region: CASSIAPPREPTYNEQFF. The DNA sequence follows: TGTGCCAGTAGTATAGCCCCTCCCAGGGAGCCAACCTACAATGAGCAGTTCTTC.